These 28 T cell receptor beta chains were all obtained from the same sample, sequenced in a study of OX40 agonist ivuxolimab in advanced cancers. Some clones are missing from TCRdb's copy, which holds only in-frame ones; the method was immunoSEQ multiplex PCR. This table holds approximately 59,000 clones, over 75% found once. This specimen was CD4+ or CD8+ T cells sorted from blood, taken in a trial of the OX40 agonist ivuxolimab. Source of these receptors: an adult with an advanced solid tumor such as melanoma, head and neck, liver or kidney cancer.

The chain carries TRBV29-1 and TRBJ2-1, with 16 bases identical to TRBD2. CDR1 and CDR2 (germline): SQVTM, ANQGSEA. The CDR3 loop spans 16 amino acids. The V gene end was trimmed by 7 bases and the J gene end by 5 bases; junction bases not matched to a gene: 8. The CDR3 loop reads CSGSGLAGGKHNEQFF. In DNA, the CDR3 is TGCAGCGGCTCGGGACTAGCGGGAGGGAAACACAATGAGCAGTTCTTC.

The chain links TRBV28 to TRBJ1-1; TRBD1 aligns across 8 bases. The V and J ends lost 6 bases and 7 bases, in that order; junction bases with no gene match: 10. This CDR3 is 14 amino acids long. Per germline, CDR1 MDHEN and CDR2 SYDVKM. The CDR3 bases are TGTGCCAGCAGCCCCGCCGGGACAGGCTTTGAAGCTTTCTTT. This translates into CASSPAGTGFEAFF.

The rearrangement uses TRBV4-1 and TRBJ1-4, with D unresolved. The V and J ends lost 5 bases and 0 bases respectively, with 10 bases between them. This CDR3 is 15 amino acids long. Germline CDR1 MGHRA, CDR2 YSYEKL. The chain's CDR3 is CASSYAAATNEKLFF. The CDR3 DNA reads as TGCGCCAGCAGCTACGCGGCTGCAACTAATGAAAAACTGTTTTTT.

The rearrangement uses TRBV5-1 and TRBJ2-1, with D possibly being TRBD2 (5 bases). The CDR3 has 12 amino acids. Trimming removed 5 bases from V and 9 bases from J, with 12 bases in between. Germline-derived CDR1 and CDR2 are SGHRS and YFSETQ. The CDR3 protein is CASSPPGSEQFF. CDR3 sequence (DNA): TGCGCCAGCAGTCCCCCGGGGAGTGAGCAGTTCTTC. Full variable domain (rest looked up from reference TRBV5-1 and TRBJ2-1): KAGVTQTPRYLIKTRGQQVTLSCSPISGHRSVSWYQQTPGQGLQFLFEYFSETQRNKGNFPGRFSGRQFSNSRSEMNVSTLELGDSALYLCASSPPGSEQFFGPGTRLTVL.

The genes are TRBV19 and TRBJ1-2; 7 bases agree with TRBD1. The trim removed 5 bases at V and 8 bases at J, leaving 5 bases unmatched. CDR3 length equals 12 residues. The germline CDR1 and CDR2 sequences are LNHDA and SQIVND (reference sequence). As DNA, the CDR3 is TGTGCCAGTAGTCCGGGACAGTTCGGCTACACCTTC. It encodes CASSPGQFGYTF.

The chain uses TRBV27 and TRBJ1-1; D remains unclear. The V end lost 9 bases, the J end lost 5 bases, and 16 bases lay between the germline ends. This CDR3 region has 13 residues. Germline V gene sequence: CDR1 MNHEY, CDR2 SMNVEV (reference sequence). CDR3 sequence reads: CASARRGKTEAFF. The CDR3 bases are TGTGCCAGTGCAAGGAGAGGGAAAACTGAAGCTTTCTTT.

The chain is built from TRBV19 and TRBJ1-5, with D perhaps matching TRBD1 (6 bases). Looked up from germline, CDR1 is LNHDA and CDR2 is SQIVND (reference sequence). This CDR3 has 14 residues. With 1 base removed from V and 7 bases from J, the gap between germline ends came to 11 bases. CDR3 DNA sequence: TGTGCCAGTAGTATAGCAGGGGAAGGGCAGCCCCAGCATTTT. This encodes CASSIAGEGQPQHF.

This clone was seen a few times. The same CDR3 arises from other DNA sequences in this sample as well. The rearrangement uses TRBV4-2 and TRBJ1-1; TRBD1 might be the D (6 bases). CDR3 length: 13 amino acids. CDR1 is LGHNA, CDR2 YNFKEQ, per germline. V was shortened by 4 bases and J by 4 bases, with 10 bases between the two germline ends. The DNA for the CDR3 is TGTGCCAGCAGCCGAACAGGGTCCACTGAAGCTTTCTTT. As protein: CASSRTGSTEAFF.

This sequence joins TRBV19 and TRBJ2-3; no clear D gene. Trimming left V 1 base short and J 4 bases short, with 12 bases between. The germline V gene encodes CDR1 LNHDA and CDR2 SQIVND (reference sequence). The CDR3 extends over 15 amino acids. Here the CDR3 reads CASSIVYGSADTQYF. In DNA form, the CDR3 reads TGTGCCAGTAGTATAGTCTACGGGTCGGCAGATACGCAGTATTTT.

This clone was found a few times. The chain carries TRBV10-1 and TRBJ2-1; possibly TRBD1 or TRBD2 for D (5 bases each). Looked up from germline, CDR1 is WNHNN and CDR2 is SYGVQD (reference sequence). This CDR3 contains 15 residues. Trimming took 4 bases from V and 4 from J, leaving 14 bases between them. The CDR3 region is CASSVGGPSYNEQFF. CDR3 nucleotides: TGCGCCAGCAGTGTTGGGGGTCCCTCATACAATGAGCAGTTCTTC.

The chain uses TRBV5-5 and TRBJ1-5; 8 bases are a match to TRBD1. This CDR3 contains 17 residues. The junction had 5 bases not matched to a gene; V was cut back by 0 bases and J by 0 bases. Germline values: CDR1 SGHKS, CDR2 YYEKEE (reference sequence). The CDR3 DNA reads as TGTGCCAGCAGCTTGGTGGACAGGGCATATAGCAATCAGCCCCAGCATTTT. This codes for CASSLVDRAYSNQPQHF.

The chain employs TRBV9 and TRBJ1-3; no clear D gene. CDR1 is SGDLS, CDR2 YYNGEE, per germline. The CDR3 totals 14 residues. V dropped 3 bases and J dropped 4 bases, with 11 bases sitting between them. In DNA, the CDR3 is TGTGCCAGCAGCGCCCTAACTGGCGGAAACACCATATATTTT. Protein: CASSALTGGNTIYF. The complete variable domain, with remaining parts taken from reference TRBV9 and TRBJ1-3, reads DSGVTQTPKHLITATGQRVTLRCSPRSGDLSVYWYQQSLDQGLQFLIQYYNGEERAKGNILERFSAQQFPDLHSELNLSSLELGDSALYFCASSALTGGNTIYFGEGSWLTVV.

CDR3 amino acids: CASSERWSSSYEQYF. The CDR3 DNA is TGTGCCAGCTCCGAAAGGTGGAGTAGCTCCTACGAGCAGTACTTC. The chain combines TRBV7-3 with TRBJ2-7, with D unclear. The CDR3 is made up of 15 amino acids. Germline V gene sequence: CDR1 SGHTA, CDR2 FQGTGA. V lost 8 bases to trimming and J lost 0 bases, with 17 bases between them.

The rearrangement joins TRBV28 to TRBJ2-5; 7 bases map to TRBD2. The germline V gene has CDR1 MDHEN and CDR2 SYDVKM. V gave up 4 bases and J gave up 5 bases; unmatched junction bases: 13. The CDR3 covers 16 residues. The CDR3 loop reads CASSSHIREGRETQYF. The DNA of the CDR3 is TGTGCCAGCAGTTCCCACATCAGGGAGGGTAGGGAGACCCAGTACTTC.

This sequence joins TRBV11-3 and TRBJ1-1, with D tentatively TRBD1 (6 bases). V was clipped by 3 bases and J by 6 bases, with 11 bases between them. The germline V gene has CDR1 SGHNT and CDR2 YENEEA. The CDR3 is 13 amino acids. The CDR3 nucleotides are TGTGCCAGCAGCTTCGCTCCAGGGGCTGAAGCTTTCTTT. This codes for CASSFAPGAEAFF.

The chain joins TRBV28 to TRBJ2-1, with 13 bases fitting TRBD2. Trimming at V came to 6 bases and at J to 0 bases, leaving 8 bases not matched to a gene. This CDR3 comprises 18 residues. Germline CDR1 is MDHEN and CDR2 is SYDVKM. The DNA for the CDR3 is TGTGCCAGCAGGGAGGGGACTAGCGGGGCCAGCTCCTACAATGAGCAGTTCTTC. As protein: CASREGTSGASSYNEQFF.

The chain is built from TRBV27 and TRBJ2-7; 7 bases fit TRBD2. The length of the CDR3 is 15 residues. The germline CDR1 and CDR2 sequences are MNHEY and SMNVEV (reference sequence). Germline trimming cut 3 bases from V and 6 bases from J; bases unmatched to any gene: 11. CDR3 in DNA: TGTGCCAGCAGTTTTAACCGTCGGAGCGGGACCGAGCAGTACTTC. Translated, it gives CASSFNRRSGTEQYF.

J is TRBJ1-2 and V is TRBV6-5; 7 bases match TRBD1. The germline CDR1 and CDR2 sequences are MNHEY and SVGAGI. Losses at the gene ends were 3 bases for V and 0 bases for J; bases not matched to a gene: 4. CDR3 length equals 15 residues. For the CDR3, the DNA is TGTGCCAGCAGTTATGGGCAGGGGGCTAACTATGGCTACACCTTC. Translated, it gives CASSYGQGANYGYTF.

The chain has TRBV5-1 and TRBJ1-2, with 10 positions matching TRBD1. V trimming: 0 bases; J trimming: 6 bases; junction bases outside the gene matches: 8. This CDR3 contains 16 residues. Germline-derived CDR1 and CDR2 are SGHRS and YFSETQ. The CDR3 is CASSLGDRGMKNGYTF. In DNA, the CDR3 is TGCGCCAGCAGCTTGGGGGACAGGGGCATGAAAAATGGCTACACCTTC.

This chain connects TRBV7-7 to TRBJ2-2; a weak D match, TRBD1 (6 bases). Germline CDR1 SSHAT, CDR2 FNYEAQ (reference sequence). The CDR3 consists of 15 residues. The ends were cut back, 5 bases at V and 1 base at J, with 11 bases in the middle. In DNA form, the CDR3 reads TGTGCCAGCAGCCTTTCAGGGGTGAACACCGGGGAGCTGTTTTTT. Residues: CASSLSGVNTGELFF.

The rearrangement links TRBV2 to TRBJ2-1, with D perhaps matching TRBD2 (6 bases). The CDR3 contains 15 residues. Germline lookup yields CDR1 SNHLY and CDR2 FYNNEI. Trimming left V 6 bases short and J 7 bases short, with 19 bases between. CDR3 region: CASRLPGVGGNEQFF. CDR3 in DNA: TGTGCCAGCAGGCTGCCGGGGGTCGGAGGGAATGAGCAGTTCTTC.

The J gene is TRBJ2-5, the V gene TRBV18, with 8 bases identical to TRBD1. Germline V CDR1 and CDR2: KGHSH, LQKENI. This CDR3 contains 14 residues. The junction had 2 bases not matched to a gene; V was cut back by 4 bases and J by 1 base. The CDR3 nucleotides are TGTGCCAGCTCACTGGGACAGGCCCAAGAGACCCAGTACTTC. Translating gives CASSLGQAQETQYF.

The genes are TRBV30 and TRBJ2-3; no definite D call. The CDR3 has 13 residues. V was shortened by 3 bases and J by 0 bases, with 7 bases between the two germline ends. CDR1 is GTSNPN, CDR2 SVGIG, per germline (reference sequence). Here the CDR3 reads CAWRGPSTDTQYF. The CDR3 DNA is TGTGCCTGGAGGGGTCCTAGCACAGATACGCAGTATTTT.

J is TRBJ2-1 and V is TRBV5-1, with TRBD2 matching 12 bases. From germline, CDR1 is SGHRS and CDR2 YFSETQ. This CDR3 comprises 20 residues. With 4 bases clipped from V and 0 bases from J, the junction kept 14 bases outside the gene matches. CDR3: CASSLALGLAGPGSYNEQFF. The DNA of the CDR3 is TGCGCCAGCAGCCTCGCCCTGGGACTAGCGGGCCCAGGCTCCTACAATGAGCAGTTCTTC.

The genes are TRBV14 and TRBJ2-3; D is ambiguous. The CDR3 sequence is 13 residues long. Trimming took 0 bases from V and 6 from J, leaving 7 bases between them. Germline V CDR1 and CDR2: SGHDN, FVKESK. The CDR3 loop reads CASSQDRADTQYF. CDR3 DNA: TGTGCCAGCAGCCAAGATCGGGCGGATACGCAGTATTTT.

CDR3 coding DNA: TGCGCCGGCGACGGGAGCGGGAGCTCCAATGAGCAGTTCTTC. This encodes CAGDGSGSSNEQFF. The V call is TRBV23-1, the J call TRBJ2-1; TRBD2 matches 8 bases. TRBV23-1 is an ORF; its function is uncertain. V gave up 11 bases and J gave up 6 bases; unmatched junction bases: 12. There are 14 residues in the CDR3.

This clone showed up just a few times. Here the CDR3 reads CASSLTLASNEQFF. The CDR3 DNA reads TGTGCCAGCAGCTTAACTTTGGCCTCGAATGAGCAGTTCTTC. This chain links TRBV7-3 with TRBJ2-1, with D uncertain. V lost 0 bases to trimming and J lost 7 bases, with 10 bases between them. Germline V gene data show CDR1 as SGHTA and CDR2 as FQGTGA. The CDR3 contains 14 residues.

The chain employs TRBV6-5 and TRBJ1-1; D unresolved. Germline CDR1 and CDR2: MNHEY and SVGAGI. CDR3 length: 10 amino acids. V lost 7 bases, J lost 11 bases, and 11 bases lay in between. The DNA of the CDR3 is TGTGCCAGCACCTCCGACCCCGCTTTCTTT. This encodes CASTSDPAFF.